This entry concerns a single TCR beta chain. With random hexamers, roughly 0.5 to 1 ug RNA was reverse transcribed. TCRdb re-called the immunoSEQ multiplex PCR reads through MiXCR, storing one row per CDR3 protein. Of roughly 200,000 distinct CDR3 sequences in the sample, 85% to 95% were seen once. The V and J ends lost 3 bases and 12 bases, in that order; junction bases with no gene match: 8. Germline CDR1 reads GTSNPN; CDR2 reads SVGIG (reference sequence). This CDR3 spans 14 amino acids. These data are taken from a study of CD8 T cells in Susac syndrome. The sequencing sample was made of CD4+ T cells from PBMCs. The source is a human donor with Susac syndrome. This sequence joins TRBV30 and TRBJ2-1, with 13 bases matching TRBD2. As DNA, the CDR3 is TGTGCCTGGAGAGGACTAGCGGGGGTCGTAGCGCAGTTCTTC. It specifies CAWRGLAGVVAQFF.